Following are 22 T cell receptor beta chains from one sample sequenced in a study of blood T cell repertoires in COVID-19. TCRdb keeps only in-frame clones here, not all; method: immunoSEQ multiplex PCR. The table has 110,000 or so clones, approximately 85% seen once. Sequencing was done on a sample of peripheral blood. Receptor source: a woman in her fifties or sixties with COVID-19, enrolled during active disease.

V and J are TRBV29-1 and TRBJ2-1; D is unclear. The germline V gene encodes CDR1 SQVTM and CDR2 ANQGSEA. CDR3 length equals 12 residues. V was trimmed by 7 bases and J by 6 bases, leaving 13 bases between them. CDR3: CSAAGLANEQFF. CDR3 nucleotide sequence: TGCAGCGCGGCAGGTCTGGCCAATGAGCAGTTCTTC.

This chain uses TRBV7-9 with TRBJ2-7, with 8 positions matching TRBD1. CDR1 is SEHNR and CDR2 is FQNEAQ in the germline V gene (reference sequence). The CDR3 sequence is 15 residues long. Trimming took 4 bases from V and 1 from J; bases not matched to a gene: 6. The CDR3, as DNA: TGTGCCAGCAGCTCACCGGGACAGGCGTCCTACGAGCAGTACTTC. Protein: CASSSPGQASYEQYF.

This chain joins TRBV30 and TRBJ1-2; unclear D gene. The CDR3 totals 13 residues. Trimming took off 0 bases at V and 8 bases at J, with 13 bases between the two ends. Germline CDR1 is GTSNPN and CDR2 is SVGIG (reference sequence). The CDR3 reads CAWSVNEGGGYTF. The CDR3 bases are TGTGCCTGGAGTGTGAATGAGGGAGGCGGCTACACCTTC.

The chain links TRBV9 to TRBJ1-4; D might be TRBD1 (6 bases). The CDR3 sequence is 16 residues long. CDR1 and CDR2 from the germline V gene are SGDLS and YYNGEE. Trimming cost V 0 bases and J 0 bases, with 9 bases left between them. The CDR3 sequence is CASSVGDTSTNEKLFF. The DNA of the CDR3 is TGTGCCAGCAGCGTAGGGGACACTTCAACTAATGAAAAACTGTTTTTT. Using reference TRBV9 and TRBJ1-4 for the parts outside the CDR3, the full variable domain is DSGVTQTPKHLITATGQRVTLRCSPRSGDLSVYWYQQSLDQGLQFLIQYYNGEERAKGNILERFSAQQFPDLHSELNLSSLELGDSALYFCASSVGDTSTNEKLFFGSGTQLSVL.

The chain has TRBV16 and TRBJ2-7; D gene unclear. The ends were cut back, 2 bases at V and 1 base at J, with 12 bases in the middle. This CDR3 has 15 residues. Germline lookup yields CDR1 KGHSY and CDR2 FQNENV. The CDR3 is CASSQGGAGSYEQYF. The CDR3 DNA sequence: TGTGCCAGCAGCCAAGGTGGCGCAGGATCCTACGAGCAGTACTTC.

The chain links TRBV4-2 to TRBJ2-4; D is possibly TRBD2 (6 bases). Germline V gene data show CDR1 as LGHNA and CDR2 as YNFKEQ. The length of the CDR3 is 14 residues. V was trimmed by 0 bases and J by 10 bases, leaving 13 bases between them. This CDR3 is CASSQDYGGGIQYF. CDR3 coding DNA: TGTGCCAGCAGCCAAGATTATGGGGGAGGAATTCAGTACTTC.

The rearrangement uses TRBV5-4 and TRBJ1-6; D is unresolved. Per the germline V gene, CDR1 is SGHNT and CDR2 is YYREEE (reference sequence). V was shortened by 6 bases and J by 6 bases, with 10 bases between the two germline ends. CDR3 length: 13 amino acids. This CDR3 is CASTSQSNSPLHF. CDR3 nucleotide sequence: TGTGCCAGCACCTCACAAAGTAATTCACCCCTCCACTTT.

The rearrangement uses TRBV6-5 and TRBJ1-6; D is possibly TRBD1 (5 bases). This CDR3 spans 15 amino acids. The germline CDR1 and CDR2 sequences are MNHEY and SVGAGI. Trimming shortened V by 0 bases and J by 4 bases, and 7 bases separated the two germline ends. Written as DNA, the CDR3 is TGTGCCAGCAGTTACTCGACAGTATATAATTCACCCCTCCACTTT. Translating it yields CASSYSTVYNSPLHF.

The V gene is TRBV5-4, the J gene TRBJ1-2; 7 bases align to TRBD1. Germline V gives CDR1 SGHNT, CDR2 YYREEE (reference sequence). The CDR3 sequence is 13 residues long. Trimming removed 3 bases from V and 6 bases from J; junction bases left unmatched: 5. The CDR3 DNA sequence: TGTGCCAGCAGCTCAACAGGGGAGGATGGCTACACCTTC. It codes for CASSSTGEDGYTF.

The J gene is TRBJ2-7, the V gene TRBV6-1, with 7 positions matching TRBD1. The CDR3 spans 14 residues. V shed 0 bases, J shed 6 bases, and the junction held 5 bases outside the gene matches. In germline, CDR1 is MNHNS, CDR2 SASEGT. The CDR3 bases are TGTGCCAGCAGTGAAGCTCGGCCAGGGGGCGAGCAGTACTTC. Protein sequence: CASSEARPGGEQYF.

The chain has TRBV30 and TRBJ1-2; 7 bases are shared with TRBD1. Per germline, CDR1 GTSNPN and CDR2 SVGIG (reference sequence). The CDR3 is 13 residues long. Losses at the gene ends were 1 base for V and 5 bases for J; bases not matched to a gene: 4. The CDR3 loop is CAWSEGAGYGYTF. For the CDR3, the DNA is TGTGCCTGGAGTGAGGGGGCTGGGTATGGCTACACCTTC.

This clone occurred once. The chain has TRBV5-1 and TRBJ1-2, with TRBD1 matching 7 bases. The CDR3 runs to 14 residues. Germline V gene lookup returns CDR1 SGHRS and CDR2 YFSETQ. With V trimmed by 4 bases and J by 2 bases, 5 bases remained unmatched. The CDR3 reads CASSDIGGNYGYTF. In DNA form, the CDR3 reads TGCGCCAGCAGCGATATAGGGGGCAACTATGGCTACACCTTC.

The V call is TRBV5-1, the J call TRBJ1-4; D gene uncertain. Trimming pared 0 bases from V and 3 bases from J, leaving 12 bases between. The CDR3 is 16 residues long. CDR1 is SGHRS, CDR2 YFSETQ, per germline. CDR3 bases: TGCGCCAGCAGCTTGGATAGTGGGCCAGCTAATGAAAAACTGTTTTTT. It specifies CASSLDSGPANEKLFF.

The chain joins TRBV30 to TRBJ1-3; D remains unclear. Per the germline V gene, CDR1 is GTSNPN and CDR2 is SVGIG (reference sequence). V was shortened by 4 bases and J by 0 bases, with 34 bases between the two germline ends. The CDR3 spans 22 residues. The CDR3: CAWISTRTFSRNSGSSGNTIYF. The CDR3 DNA sequence: TGTGCCTGGATCTCAACCCGGACCTTTTCCCGAAATTCCGGGAGCTCTGGAAACACCATATATTTT.

The chain joins TRBV13 to TRBJ1-1; D remains ambiguous. The germline gives CDR1 PRHDT, CDR2 FYEKMQ (reference sequence). CDR3 length equals 14 residues. Trimming left V 4 bases short and J 5 bases short, with 14 bases between. The CDR3 loop is CASSSLILRTEAFF. The CDR3 DNA reads TGTGCCAGCAGCTCCCTAATTCTTCGAACTGAAGCTTTCTTT.

In this sample, this clone turned up once. V is TRBV7-3 and J is TRBJ2-7; TRBD1 matches at 8 bases. The CDR3 is made up of 13 amino acids. Germline values: CDR1 SGHTA, CDR2 FQGTGA. The V gene end was trimmed by 2 bases and the J gene end by 5 bases; junction bases not matched to a gene: 2. The DNA of the CDR3 is TGTGCCAGCAGCTTAGACAGGGGCAACGAGCAGTACTTC. As protein: CASSLDRGNEQYF. The full variable domain, with the rest looked up from reference TRBV7-3 and TRBJ2-7, is GAGVSQTPSNKVTEKGKYVELRCDPISGHTALYWYRQSLGQGPEFLIYFQGTGAADDSGLPNDRFFAVRPEGSVSTLKIQRTERGDSAVYLCASSLDRGNEQYFGPGTRLTVT.

The rearrangement uses TRBV6-5 and TRBJ2-3, with TRBD1 matching over 8 bases. V lost 5 bases, J lost 1 base, and 2 bases stayed unmatched. The CDR3 spans 14 residues. Germline loops: CDR1 MNHEY, CDR2 SVGAGI. CDR3 region: CASSTGQGTDTQYF. The CDR3, as DNA: TGTGCCAGCAGTACGGGACAGGGCACAGATACGCAGTATTTT.

The chain employs TRBV5-5 and TRBJ1-1, with D possibly TRBD1 on 5 matching bases. Germline V gene lookup returns CDR1 SGHKS and CDR2 YYEKEE (reference sequence). This CDR3 has 17 residues. V lost 0 bases and J 9 bases, leaving 24 bases between the germline ends. CDR3 in amino acids: CASSLEYSGSGREKAFF. The CDR3 DNA is TGTGCCAGCAGCTTGGAGTATTCAGGGAGTGGTCGGGAGAAAGCTTTCTTT.

The chain uses TRBV18 and TRBJ1-3, with D unclear. This CDR3 contains 14 residues. Per germline, CDR1 KGHSH and CDR2 LQKENI. V lost 8 bases and J lost 7, with 18 bases in between. CDR3 coding DNA: TGTGCCAGCCCTAGACCCCCCGGGAAGAACACCATATATTTT. Translation: CASPRPPGKNTIYF.

J is TRBJ1-2 and V is TRBV5-5; 9 bases map to TRBD1. Germline V gene lookup returns CDR1 SGHKS and CDR2 YYEKEE (reference sequence). After removal of 5 bases from V and 7 bases from J, the junction contained 12 bases not matched to a gene. The CDR3 covers 15 residues. CDR3 loop: CASSFPTGDRAGYTF. The DNA for the CDR3 is TGTGCCAGCAGTTTTCCTACCGGGGACAGGGCTGGCTACACCTTC.

This clone was detected once. This sequence joins TRBV7-3 and TRBJ1-1; 7 nucleotides line up with TRBD1. The germline V gene has CDR1 SGHTA and CDR2 FQGTGA. Trimming took 5 bases from V and 1 from J; bases not matched to a gene: 4. The CDR3 length is 14 residues. This CDR3 is CASSPRTGNTEAFF. The CDR3 region has the DNA TGTGCCAGCAGCCCGAGGACAGGGAACACTGAAGCTTTCTTT.

The chain has TRBV15 and TRBJ1-5; 10 bases are a match to TRBD1. The V gene end was trimmed by 1 base and the J gene end by 4 bases; junction bases not matched to a gene: 1. Germline CDR1 LNHNV, CDR2 YYDKDF (reference sequence). The CDR3 runs 15 residues. CDR3 DNA sequence: TGTGCCACCAGCAGAGGGGACAGGGGTAATCAGCCCCAGCATTTT. It specifies CATSRGDRGNQPQHF.